Below are 17 T cell receptor beta chains sequenced from a single sample in a study of blood T cell repertoires in COVID-19. The method was immunoSEQ multiplex PCR; TCRdb's version includes in-frame clones alone and lacks a portion of them. The sample lists 15,000 or so clones; about 90% were seen once. The sample consisted of peripheral blood. Receptor source: a human donor in a cohort sampled during active COVID-19.

The J gene is TRBJ2-3, the V gene TRBV5-1; TRBD1 matches 10 bases. The CDR3 loop spans 14 amino acids. Germline V gene data show CDR1 as SGHRS and CDR2 as YFSETQ. V was clipped by 4 bases and J by 1 base; unmatched bases: 0. The chain's CDR3 is CASSGQGGTDTQYF. CDR3 sequence (DNA): TGCGCCAGCAGCGGACAGGGGGGCACAGATACGCAGTATTTT.

The rearrangement uses TRBV2 and TRBJ2-5; tentatively, D is TRBD1 (5 bases). This CDR3 contains 14 residues. The V gene's germline CDR1 is SNHLY and CDR2 FYNNEI. Trimming removed 7 bases from V and 7 bases from J, with 19 bases in between. This CDR3 reads CASTLDHFRGTQYF. CDR3 DNA sequence: TGTGCCAGCACCCTTGACCACTTTAGGGGGACCCAGTACTTC.

The gene calls are TRBV5-1 and TRBJ2-5, with D possibly being TRBD1 (6 bases). Looked up from germline, CDR1 is SGHRS and CDR2 is YFSETQ. CDR3 length: 15 residues. Trimming stripped 2 bases from V and 1 base from J, with 12 bases between. CDR3 region: CASSFNQGFQETQYF. CDR3 DNA: TGCGCCAGCAGCTTCAATCAGGGGTTCCAAGAGACCCAGTACTTC.

The chain combines TRBV27 with TRBJ2-5; TRBD2 matches 8 bases. The CDR3 length is 15 residues. V was pared by 5 bases and J by 4 bases, with 9 bases of the junction left unmatched. Germline CDR1 MNHEY, CDR2 SMNVEV (reference sequence). The CDR3 coding sequence is TGTGCCAGCAGTCCGTGGGCGGGGGGAGGAGAGACCCAGTACTTC. Translating gives CASSPWAGGGETQYF.

The V and J genes are TRBV5-1 and TRBJ2-5, with D unclear. Per germline, CDR1 SGHRS and CDR2 YFSETQ. The CDR3 totals 11 residues. V was trimmed by 4 bases and J by 5 bases, leaving 6 bases between them. The CDR3 region is CASSVGETQYF. In nucleotides, the CDR3 is TGCGCCAGCAGCGTCGGTGAGACCCAGTACTTC.

This sequence joins TRBV12-3 or TRBV12-4 and TRBJ1-2; 8 nucleotides agree with TRBD1. CDR3 length: 13 amino acids. V trimming: 6 bases; J trimming: 7 bases; junction bases outside the gene matches: 7. DNA of the CDR3: TGTGCCAGCAGGACTACAGGGGGGACTGGCTACACCTTC. It yields the protein CASRTTGGTGYTF.

V gene TRBV5-6 combines with J gene TRBJ1-5; possibly TRBD1 for D (6 bases). Germline values: CDR1 SGHDT, CDR2 YYEEEE. Between the trimmed V and J ends, which lost 3 bases and 0 bases, there was a span of 13 bases. The CDR3 covers 16 residues. CDR3 protein: CASSSFQGYSNQPQHF. The DNA of the CDR3 is TGTGCCAGCAGCTCGTTCCAGGGGTATAGCAATCAGCCCCAGCATTTT.

The V and J genes are TRBV4-1 and TRBJ1-6; D is unclear. The CDR3 loop spans 18 amino acids. In germline, CDR1 is MGHRA, CDR2 YSYEKL. The V and J ends lost 0 bases and 1 base respectively, with 13 bases between them. This CDR3 is CASSQDLPFRSYNSPLHF. In nucleotides, the CDR3 is TGCGCCAGCAGCCAAGATCTGCCCTTCAGATCCTATAATTCACCCCTCCACTTT.

CDR3: CASSWLGARVGNEQFF. CDR3 in DNA: TGCGCCAGCAGCTGGCTTGGGGCCAGGGTAGGAAATGAGCAGTTCTTC. V is TRBV5-1 and J is TRBJ2-1; a possible D gene is TRBD1 (5 bases). V lost 3 bases to trimming and J lost 7 bases, with 20 bases between them. Germline V gives CDR1 SGHRS, CDR2 YFSETQ. The CDR3 runs 16 residues.

The chain combines TRBV7-3 with TRBJ2-1; 9 bases match TRBD1. CDR3 size: 14 residues. The ends lost 5 bases at V and 4 bases at J; junction bases unmatched: 3. Germline V gene lookup returns CDR1 SGHTA and CDR2 FQGTGA. CDR3 loop: CASSRDRAYNEQFF. In nucleotides, the CDR3 is TGTGCCAGCAGCCGGGACAGGGCTTACAATGAGCAGTTCTTC.

This clone came up a few times. The same CDR3 is also encoded by other DNA sequences in this sample. V gene TRBV5-1 combines with J gene TRBJ2-3; TRBD1 matches at 7 bases. The CDR3 is 14 amino acids. V gave up 4 bases and J gave up 2 bases; unmatched junction bases: 4. Germline-derived CDR1 and CDR2 are SGHRS and YFSETQ. CDR3 residues: CASSKGQPTDTQYF. The CDR3 DNA reads as TGCGCCAGCAGCAAGGGACAGCCCACAGATACGCAGTATTTT.

This clone was observed a single time. V usage is TRBV7-2 and J usage is TRBJ1-2; TRBD1 might be the D (5 bases). V was pared by 7 bases and J by 8 bases, with 20 bases between. The germline V gene has CDR1 SGHTA and CDR2 FQGNSA. CDR3 length equals 14 residues. CDR3 coding DNA: TGTGCCAGCAACACCCCCGGGGGTTTTTGGGGCTACACCTTC. Protein product: CASNTPGGFWGYTF.

The V call is TRBV5-6, the J call TRBJ2-1; no clear D. Trimming took off 0 bases at V and 5 bases at J, with 12 bases between the two ends. CDR3 length equals 15 residues. CDR1 and CDR2 from the germline V gene are SGHDT and YYEEEE. The CDR3 protein is CASSLDLGTDNEQFF. Here the CDR3 DNA reads TGTGCCAGCAGCTTGGACCTAGGTACGGACAATGAGCAGTTCTTC.

The rearrangement links TRBV7-9 to TRBJ2-3; D is ambiguous. CDR3 size: 13 residues. The germline gives CDR1 SEHNR, CDR2 FQNEAQ (reference sequence). V was cut by 3 bases and J by 0 bases, with 4 bases left in between. This CDR3 is CASSFPSTDTQYF. CDR3 nucleotides: TGTGCCAGCAGCTTTCCTAGCACAGATACGCAGTATTTT. The variable domain in full, completed from reference TRBV7-9 and TRBJ2-3, reads DTGVSQNPRHKITKRGQNVTFRCDPISEHNRLYWYRQTLGQGPEFLTYFQNEAQLEKSRLLSDRFSAERPKGSFSTLEIQRTEQGDSAMYLCASSFPSTDTQYFGPGTRLTVL.

The chain combines TRBV6-2 or TRBV6-3 with TRBJ1-4, with D possibly matching TRBD1 (5 bases). In germline, CDR1 is MNHEY, CDR2 SVGEGT. Between the trimmed V and J ends, which lost 2 bases and 5 bases, there was a span of 12 bases. CDR3 length: 15 residues. CDR3 amino acids: CASSYQGWMNEKLFF. The CDR3 nucleotides read TGTGCCAGCAGTTACCAGGGCTGGATGAATGAAAAACTGTTTTTT.

The V call is TRBV11-2, the J call TRBJ2-1; possibly TRBD2 for D (6 bases). V was trimmed by 1 base and J by 2 bases, leaving 12 bases between them. CDR1 is SGHAT and CDR2 is FQNNGV in the germline V gene. The CDR3 totals 16 residues. The CDR3 region has the DNA TGTGCCAGCAGCTTAGCGGGCGGGGTACCCTACAATGAGCAGTTCTTC. The encoded protein is CASSLAGGVPYNEQFF. The full variable domain, completed using reference TRBV11-2 and TRBJ2-1, is EAGVAQSPRYKIIEKRQSVAFWCNPISGHATLYWYQQILGQGPKLLIQFQNNGVVDDSQLPKDRFSAERLKGVDSTLKIQPAKLEDSAVYLCASSLAGGVPYNEQFFGPGTRLTVL.

This clone has a single count. The genes are TRBV19 and TRBJ2-6; tentatively, D is TRBD1 (6 bases). Germline lookup yields CDR1 LNHDA and CDR2 SQIVND (reference sequence). V dropped 6 bases and J dropped 0 bases, with 15 bases sitting between them. This CDR3 region has 17 residues. CDR3 region: CASSRQERYSGANVLTF. The CDR3 bases are TGTGCCAGTAGCCGACAGGAGCGCTACTCTGGGGCCAACGTCCTGACTTTC.